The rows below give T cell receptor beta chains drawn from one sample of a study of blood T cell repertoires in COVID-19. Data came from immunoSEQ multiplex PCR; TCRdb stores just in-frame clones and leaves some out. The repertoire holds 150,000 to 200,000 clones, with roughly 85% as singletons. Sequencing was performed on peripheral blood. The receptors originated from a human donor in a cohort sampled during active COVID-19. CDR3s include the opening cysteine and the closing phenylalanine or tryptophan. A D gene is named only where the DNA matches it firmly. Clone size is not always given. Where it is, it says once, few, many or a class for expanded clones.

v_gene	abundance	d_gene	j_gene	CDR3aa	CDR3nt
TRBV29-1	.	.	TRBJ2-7	CSVAQEYEQYF	TGCAGCGTAGCACAGGAATACGAGCAGTACTTC
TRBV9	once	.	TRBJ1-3	CASSPQGSTSGISGNTIYF	TGTGCCAGCAGCCCGCAGGGGTCGACCTCCGGAATCTCTGGAAACACCATATATTTT
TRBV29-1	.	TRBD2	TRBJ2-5	CSVGGSGKTQYF	TGCAGCGTTGGCGGGAGTGGAAAGACCCAGTACTTC
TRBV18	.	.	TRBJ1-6	CASSPGGGSPLHF	TGTGCCAGCTCACCGGGAGGAGGGTCACCCCTCCACTTT
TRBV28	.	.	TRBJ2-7	CASSGSSYEQYF	TGTGCCAGCAGCGGTAGCTCCTACGAGCAGTACTTC
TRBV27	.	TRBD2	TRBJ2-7	CASSLTLAGESEQYF	TGTGCCAGCAGTTTGACCCTAGCGGGAGAGAGCGAGCAGTACTTC
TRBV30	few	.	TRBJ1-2	CAWTLGAGFYGYTF	TGTGCCTGGACCCTGGGGGCAGGCTTCTATGGCTACACCTTC
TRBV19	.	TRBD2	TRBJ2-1	CASSTVAGGLNEQFF	TGTGCCAGTAGTACCGTAGCGGGAGGGCTCAATGAGCAGTTCTTC
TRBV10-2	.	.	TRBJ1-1	CASRDTGGAFF	TGCGCCAGCAGGGACACAGGTGGGGCTTTCTTT
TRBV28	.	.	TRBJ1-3	CASSPGFSGNTIYF	TGTGCCAGCAGTCCGGGTTTCTCTGGAAACACCATATATTTT
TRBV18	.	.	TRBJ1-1	CASSRGGSEAFF	TGTGCCAGCTCACGGGGGGGCTCTGAAGCTTTCTTT
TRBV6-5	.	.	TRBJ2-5	CASSSLAVQETQYF	TGTGCCAGCAGTTCCTTAGCTGTCCAAGAGACCCAGTACTTC
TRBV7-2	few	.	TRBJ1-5	CASSSDGGLSNQPQHF	TGTGCCAGCAGCTCCGACGGGGGATTGAGCAATCAGCCCCAGCATTTT
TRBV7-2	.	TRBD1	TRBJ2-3	CASSNRQGRGYTDTQYF	TGTGCCAGCAGCAATAGACAAGGCAGGGGGTACACAGATACGCAGTATTTT
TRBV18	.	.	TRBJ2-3	CASSPPGRGITGTDTQYF	TGTGCCAGCTCACCACCTGGGAGGGGGATCACCGGCACAGATACGCAGTATTTT
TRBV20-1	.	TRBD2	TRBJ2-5	CSASGLAEETQYF	TGCAGTGCTAGTGGGCTAGCGGAAGAGACCCAGTACTTC
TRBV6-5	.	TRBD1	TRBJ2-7	CASVTGENEQYF	TGTGCCAGCGTTACAGGGGAAAACGAGCAGTACTTC
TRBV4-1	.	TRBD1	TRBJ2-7	CASSQGQGNYEQYF	TGCGCCAGCAGCCAGGGACAGGGAAACTACGAGCAGTACTTC
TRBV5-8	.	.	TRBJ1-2	CASRFRGAEGYTF	TGTGCCAGCAGATTTCGGGGGGCGGAAGGCTACACCTTC
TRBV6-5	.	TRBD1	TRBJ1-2	CASRRTGRYGYTF	TGTGCCAGCAGGAGGACAGGGAGGTATGGCTACACCTTC
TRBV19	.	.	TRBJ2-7	CASSTSRRGGNYEQYF	TGTGCCAGTAGTACATCGCGACGTGGAGGGAACTACGAGCAGTACTTC
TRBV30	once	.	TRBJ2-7	CAWSVLFYEQYF	TGTGCCTGGAGTGTCCTGTTCTACGAGCAGTACTTC
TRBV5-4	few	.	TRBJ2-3	CASRGKDTQYF	TGTGCCAGCCGGGGAAAAGATACGCAGTATTTT
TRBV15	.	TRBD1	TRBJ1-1	CATSRGQLSEAFF	TGTGCCACCAGCAGGGGACAGTTGTCTGAAGCTTTCTTT
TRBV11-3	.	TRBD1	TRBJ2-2	CASSLGGTGLLGELFF	TGTGCCAGCAGCTTAGGAGGGACAGGGCTCCTCGGGGAGCTGTTTTTT
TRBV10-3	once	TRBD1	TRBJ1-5	CAISESRQGRSNQPQHF	TGTGCCATCAGTGAGTCCCGACAGGGTAGGAGCAATCAGCCCCAGCATTTT
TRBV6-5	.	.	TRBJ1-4	CASSRGVRGSEKLFF	TGTGCCAGCAGCCGAGGAGTCAGGGGTAGTGAAAAACTGTTTTTT
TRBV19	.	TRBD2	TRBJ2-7	CASSIAASGVYEQYF	TGTGCCAGTAGTATAGCCGCTAGCGGGGTATACGAGCAGTACTTC
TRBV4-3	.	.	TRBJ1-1	CASSSRGWYTEAFF	TGCGCCAGCAGCTCCAGGGGTTGGTACACTGAAGCTTTCTTT
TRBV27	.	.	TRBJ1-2	CASSLKGGNYGYTF	TGTGCCAGCAGTTTAAAAGGCGGCAACTATGGCTACACCTTC
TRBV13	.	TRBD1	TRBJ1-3	CASSSRDRQGGGNTIYF	TGTGCCAGCAGCTCCCGGGATAGACAGGGCGGTGGAAACACCATATATTTT
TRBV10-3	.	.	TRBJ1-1	CAISGQLNTEAFF	TGTGCCATCAGCGGACAGCTGAACACTGAAGCTTTCTTT
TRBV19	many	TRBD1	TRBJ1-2	CASSIRGQGYGYTF	TGTGCCAGTAGTATAAGGGGACAGGGATATGGCTACACCTTC
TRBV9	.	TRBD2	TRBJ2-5	CASSVAASGVQETQYF	TGTGCCAGCAGCGTAGCGGCTAGCGGGGTCCAAGAGACCCAGTACTTC
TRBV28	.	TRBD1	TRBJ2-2	CASSSTLGTAGELFF	TGTGCCAGCAGTTCCACCCTGGGGACAGCCGGGGAGCTGTTTTTT
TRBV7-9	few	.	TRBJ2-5	CASSFYPERVQETQYF	TGTGCCAGCAGCTTTTACCCAGAGCGGGTTCAAGAGACCCAGTACTTC
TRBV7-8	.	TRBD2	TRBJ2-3	CASSSSFGAGEDTQYF	TGTGCCAGCAGCTCCTCTTTTGGAGCGGGAGAAGATACGCAGTATTTT
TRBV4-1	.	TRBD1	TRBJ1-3	CASSQERDRVDTIYF	TGCGCCAGCAGCCAAGAGCGGGACAGGGTGGACACCATATATTTT
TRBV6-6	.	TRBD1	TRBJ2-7	CASRKKQGREQYF	TGTGCCAGCAGAAAGAAACAGGGGCGCGAGCAGTACTTC
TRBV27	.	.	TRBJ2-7	CASRRTHTYEQYF	TGTGCCAGCAGGCGTACTCATACCTACGAGCAGTACTTC
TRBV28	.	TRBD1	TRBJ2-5	CASSQGQGRETQYF	TGTGCCAGCAGTCAGGGACAGGGGAGGGAGACCCAGTACTTC
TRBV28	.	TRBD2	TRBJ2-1	CASSQFFRPIAGGPRNEQFF	TGTGCCAGCAGTCAGTTTTTCCGGCCAATAGCGGGAGGGCCCCGGAATGAGCAGTTCTTC
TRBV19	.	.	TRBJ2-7	CASTPRESYEQYF	TGTGCCAGTACCCCCAGGGAATCCTACGAGCAGTACTTC
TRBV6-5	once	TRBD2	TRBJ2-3	CASKASAGSTDTQYF	TGTGCCAGCAAGGCCTCAGCGGGGAGCACAGATACGCAGTATTTT
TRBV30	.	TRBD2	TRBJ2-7	CAFSSGREQYF	TGTGCCTTTTCTAGCGGGAGAGAGCAGTACTTC
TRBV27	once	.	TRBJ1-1	CASSLKSRRDTEAFF	TGTGCCAGCAGTTTAAAATCCCGCCGCGACACTGAAGCTTTCTTT
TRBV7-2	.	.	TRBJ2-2	CASSLTAGLNTGELFF	TGTGCCAGCAGCTTAACCGCGGGATTGAACACCGGGGAGCTGTTTTTT
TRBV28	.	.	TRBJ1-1	CASSLGRGNTEAFF	TGTGCCAGCAGTTTGGGAAGGGGGAACACTGAAGCTTTCTTT
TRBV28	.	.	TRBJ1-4	CASSLGQAVTNEKLFF	TGTGCCAGCAGTTTGGGGCAGGCGGTGACTAATGAAAAACTGTTTTTT
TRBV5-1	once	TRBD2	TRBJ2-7	CASSREGSYEQYF	TGCGCCAGCAGTCGGGAGGGTTCCTACGAGCAGTACTTC
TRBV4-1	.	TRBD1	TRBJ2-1	CASSQESTGRFDEQFF	TGCGCCAGCAGCCAAGAATCGACAGGGCGGTTCGATGAGCAGTTCTTC
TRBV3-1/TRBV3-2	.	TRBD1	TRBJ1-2	CASSLGQVYGYTF	TGTGCCAGCAGCCTAGGACAGGTTTATGGCTACACCTTC
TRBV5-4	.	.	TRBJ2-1	CASSWSGTSEQFF	TGTGCCAGCAGCTGGTCCGGGACATCTGAGCAGTTCTTC
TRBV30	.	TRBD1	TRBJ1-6	CAWNRGSDSPLHF	TGTGCCTGGAACAGGGGGTCGGATTCACCCCTCCACTTT
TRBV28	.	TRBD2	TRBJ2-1	CASSSGASGNYNEQFF	TGTGCCAGCAGCTCCGGGGCTAGCGGAAACTACAATGAGCAGTTCTTC